This entry lists 23 T cell receptor beta chains sequenced from one sample in a study of blood T cell repertoires in COVID-19. TCRdb keeps only in-frame clones here, not all; method: immunoSEQ multiplex PCR. The sample has over 100,000 clones; around 83% are singletons. The sample consisted of PBMCs or T cells enriched from blood (not recorded which). The source of these receptors is a woman under 40 who had recovered from COVID-19.

The V and J genes are TRBV27 and TRBJ2-1; weak D call: TRBD1 (5 bases). V was pared by 3 bases and J by 1 base, with 10 bases between. CDR1 is MNHEY, CDR2 SMNVEV, per germline (reference sequence). The CDR3 totals 15 residues. DNA for the CDR3: TGTGCCAGCAGTTTCGGTAGGGGATCCTACAATGAGCAGTTCTTC. Its protein product is CASSFGRGSYNEQFF.

This chain links TRBV6-5 with TRBJ1-1, with 9 nucleotides matching TRBD1. V lost 4 bases and J lost 2; bases outside the gene matches: 2. The CDR3 is 14 amino acids. The V gene's germline CDR1 is MNHEY and CDR2 SVGAGI. As DNA, the CDR3 is TGTGCCAGCAGTTTGACAGGGGGAAACACTGAAGCTTTCTTT. As protein: CASSLTGGNTEAFF.

The chain carries TRBV19 and TRBJ1-5, with D tentatively TRBD1 (6 bases). The germline gives CDR1 LNHDA, CDR2 SQIVND (reference sequence). The CDR3 contains 15 residues. V shed 1 base and J shed 3 bases, with 10 bases lying between them. The CDR3 sequence is CASSIVRQDNQPQHF. The DNA of the CDR3 is TGTGCCAGTAGTATAGTCAGACAGGACAATCAGCCCCAGCATTTT.

Details on this clone: The junction does not match germline at one end; this may be a read error. The chain employs TRBV6-1 and TRBJ2-3; no reliable D call. Looked up from germline, CDR1 is MNHNS and CDR2 is SASEGT. This CDR3 has 13 amino acids. This CDR3 reads CASREDIPDTQYF. The CDR3 region has the DNA TGTGCCAGCAGAGAAGACATTCCCGATACGCAGTATTTT.

The chain joins TRBV18 to TRBJ2-7; 13 positions agree with TRBD2. The V gene end was trimmed by 3 bases and the J gene end by 5 bases; junction bases not matched to a gene: 1. The germline V gene has CDR1 KGHSH and CDR2 LQKENI. The CDR3 has 14 amino acids. The CDR3 sequence: CASSPGLAGNEQYF. The CDR3 region has the DNA TGTGCCAGCTCACCGGGACTAGCGGGGAACGAGCAGTACTTC.

The chain couples TRBV29-1 to TRBJ2-1; weak D call: TRBD1 (6 bases). Germline V gene sequence: CDR1 SQVTM, CDR2 ANQGSEA. This CDR3 comprises 12 residues. Trimming cost V 4 bases and J 2 bases, with 6 bases left between them. CDR3 nucleotide sequence: TGCAGCGTTGGACAGGCCTACAATGAGCAGTTCTTC. Protein product: CSVGQAYNEQFF.

This chain connects TRBV18 to TRBJ1-4; possible D gene TRBD1, 6 bases. There are 15 residues in the CDR3. Germline V gene data show CDR1 as KGHSH and CDR2 as LQKENI. Deletions cut 6 bases from V and 8 bases from J, with 19 bases between. The CDR3 protein is CASSPFGGLEEKLFF. The CDR3 nucleotides read TGTGCCAGCTCTCCATTTGGGGGCCTGGAGGAAAAACTGTTTTTT.

This chain links TRBV27 with TRBJ2-5; 8 bases agree with TRBD2. There are 15 residues in the CDR3. Trimming cost V 6 bases and J 2 bases; bases outside gene matches: 8. Germline lookup yields CDR1 MNHEY and CDR2 SMNVEV (reference sequence). The CDR3 coding sequence is TGTGCCAGCAGCCTAGGCGGGGGGATTCAAGAGACCCAGTACTTC. Translation: CASSLGGGIQETQYF.

This clone was detected only once. The rearrangement joins TRBV28 to TRBJ1-1, with D possibly TRBD1 on 5 matching bases. The germline V gene encodes CDR1 MDHEN and CDR2 SYDVKM. Trimming took off 3 bases at V and 4 bases at J, with 12 bases between the two ends. The CDR3 consists of 14 residues. The CDR3 bases are TGTGCCAGCAGTTTTATCCGGGGGGTCACTGAAGCTTTCTTT. The encoded protein is CASSFIRGVTEAFF.

This rearrangement joins TRBV6-6 to TRBJ1-5; the D gene is possibly TRBD1 (5 bases). Germline assignment: CDR1 MNHNY and CDR2 SVGAGI (reference sequence). The CDR3 extends over 14 amino acids. Trimming took off 3 bases at V and 4 bases at J, with 10 bases between the two ends. The CDR3 sequence is CASSYNSGNQPQHF. CDR3 nucleotide sequence: TGTGCCAGCAGTTATAACTCAGGGAATCAGCCCCAGCATTTT.

The CDR3 bases are TGTGCCAGCAGCTTAGGGGCGTTTTTCCAGACTGAAGCTTTCTTT. It yields the protein CASSLGAFFQTEAFF. The chain is built from TRBV7-2 and TRBJ1-1; D is undetermined. The V end lost 1 base, the J end lost 5 bases, and 14 bases lay between the germline ends. The germline gives CDR1 SGHTA, CDR2 FQGNSA. The CDR3 has 15 residues.

About this clone itself: This same CDR3 is encoded by further DNA sequences in the sample. The chain joins TRBV15 to TRBJ2-7; no definite D call. This CDR3 spans 13 amino acids. Germline CDR1 reads LNHNV; CDR2 reads YYDKDF (reference sequence). The V end lost 0 bases, the J end lost 4 bases, and 7 bases lay between the germline ends. Written as DNA, the CDR3 is TGTGCCACCAGCAGAGATAGAGGATACGAGCAGTACTTC. Encoded protein: CATSRDRGYEQYF.

The J gene is TRBJ2-3, the V gene TRBV19, with D perhaps TRBD2 (5 bases). CDR3 length: 14 amino acids. Per germline, CDR1 LNHDA and CDR2 SQIVND (reference sequence). V lost 5 bases and J lost 1, with 10 bases in between. Written as DNA, the CDR3 is TGTGCCAGTAGTCCGGGGTCTGGCACAGATACGCAGTATTTT. This gives the protein CASSPGSGTDTQYF.

This clone was observed a single time. V is TRBV20-1 and J is TRBJ1-2, with a weak D call TRBD1 (5 bases). Per the germline V gene, CDR1 is DFQATT and CDR2 is SNEGSKA (reference sequence). The V and J ends lost 3 bases and 1 base respectively, with 9 bases between them. CDR3 size: 13 residues. CDR3 nucleotides: TGCAGTGCTAGTGATCAGGGTAACTATGGCTACACCTTC. Translated, it gives CSASDQGNYGYTF.

The CDR3 loop reads CASSSTAGAYGYTF. CDR3 DNA sequence: TGTGCCAGTAGCTCCACGGCGGGGGCCTATGGCTACACCTTC. V and J are TRBV19 and TRBJ1-2; TRBD1 is a possible D gene (6 bases). V was trimmed by 6 bases and J by 4 bases, leaving 15 bases between them. There are 14 residues in the CDR3. Germline V gives CDR1 LNHDA, CDR2 SQIVND (reference sequence). The full variable domain, its missing parts supplied by reference TRBV19 and TRBJ1-2, is DGGITQSPKYLFRKEGQNVTLSCEQNLNHDAMYWYRQDPGQGLRLIYYSQIVNDFQKGDIAEGYSVSREKKESFPLTVTSAQKNPTAFYLCASSSTAGAYGYTFGSGTRLTVV.

The chain carries TRBV5-4 and TRBJ2-7, with D possibly matching TRBD2 (6 bases). The V gene lost 0 bases and the J gene lost 2 bases, with 12 bases spanning the gap. CDR1 and CDR2 (germline): SGHNT, YYREEE (reference sequence). The CDR3 spans 15 residues. The CDR3 loop reads CASSLAAGSPYEQYF. The CDR3 nucleotides read TGTGCCAGCAGCTTGGCCGCGGGAAGCCCCTACGAGCAGTACTTC.

This sequence joins TRBV11-1 and TRBJ2-7; D may be TRBD2 (6 bases). V was trimmed by 5 bases and J by 6 bases, leaving 20 bases between them. Germline CDR1 is SGHAT and CDR2 is FQDESV (reference sequence). CDR3 length: 15 residues. The CDR3 is CASSQLASSLFEQYF. DNA of the CDR3: TGTGCCAGCAGCCAACTAGCATCCTCTTTGTTCGAGCAGTACTTC.

This chain joins TRBV9 and TRBJ2-1, with D perhaps TRBD2 (6 bases). Deletions cut 0 bases from V and 5 bases from J, with 15 bases between. Germline CDR1 reads SGDLS; CDR2 reads YYNGEE. This CDR3 has 16 amino acids. The CDR3 DNA reads as TGTGCCAGCAGCGTAGGAGGACTATTGCGGGACAATGAGCAGTTCTTC. It specifies CASSVGGLLRDNEQFF. The full variable domain, in which reference TRBV9 and TRBJ2-1 provide the parts outside the CDR3, is DSGVTQTPKHLITATGQRVTLRCSPRSGDLSVYWYQQSLDQGLQFLIQYYNGEERAKGNILERFSAQQFPDLHSELNLSSLELGDSALYFCASSVGGLLRDNEQFFGPGTRLTVL.

The V and J genes are TRBV20-1 and TRBJ2-5; tentatively, D is TRBD1 (5 bases). Looked up from germline, CDR1 is DFQATT and CDR2 is SNEGSKA (reference sequence). The CDR3 has 14 amino acids. V lost 3 bases, J lost 0 bases, and 11 bases lay in between. The CDR3 is CSASPAGNQETQYF. CDR3 in DNA: TGCAGTGCTAGTCCGGCAGGGAACCAAGAGACCCAGTACTTC.

The genes are TRBV24-1 and TRBJ2-3; 9 nucleotides line up with TRBD2. Germline CDR1 reads KGHDR; CDR2 reads SFDVKD. V shed 4 bases and J 3 bases; nucleotides not matched to a gene: 4. The CDR3 is 15 residues long. CDR3 region: CATSEAGGRTDTQYF. The CDR3 DNA follows: TGTGCCACCAGTGAGGCGGGAGGGCGAACAGATACGCAGTATTTT.

The chain has TRBV23-1 and TRBJ1-4; 11 bases match TRBD1. TRBV23-1 is flagged as an ORF with uncertain function. There are 17 residues in the CDR3. V lost 2 bases, J lost 0 bases, and 2 bases stayed unmatched. CDR3: CASSQPGQGATNEKLFF. The DNA for the CDR3 is TGCGCCAGCAGTCAACCGGGACAGGGGGCAACTAATGAAAAACTGTTTTTT.

The rearrangement links TRBV18 to TRBJ2-1, with a possible D match to TRBD1 (6 bases). CDR3 length: 16 amino acids. Germline V gives CDR1 KGHSH, CDR2 LQKENI. The V end lost 3 bases, the J end lost 6 bases, and 18 bases lay between the germline ends. The CDR3 is CASSPDGVGAFNEQFF. In DNA form, the CDR3 reads TGTGCCAGCTCACCTGACGGGGTGGGGGCTTTCAATGAGCAGTTCTTC.

The chain employs TRBV27 and TRBJ2-7; 7 bases align to TRBD1. Germline-derived CDR1 and CDR2 are MNHEY and SMNVEV (reference sequence). J lost 1 base, V lost 5 bases, and 2 bases had no gene match. This CDR3 contains 13 residues. This CDR3 is CASSPTGSYEQYF. Written as DNA, the CDR3 is TGTGCCAGCAGTCCGACAGGGTCCTACGAGCAGTACTTC.